What follows is one TCR beta chain and its context. The record originates from a study of T cell changes during pregnancy in multiple sclerosis. The repertoire was sequenced with immunoSEQ multiplex PCR; TCRdb's copy has only in-frame clones and lacks some. The table has some 52,000 clones, approximately 92% seen once; the top ten hold around 0.25%. The CDR3 is made up of 15 amino acids. Deletions cut 6 bases from V and 11 bases from J, with 25 bases between. The germline V gene encodes CDR1 MDHEN and CDR2 SYDVKM. This receptor was identified in a female donor with multiple sclerosis, enrolled in a pregnancy study. Sequencing used CD4+ T cells from peripheral blood mononuclear cells, obtained in the third trimester of pregnancy. The V and J genes are TRBV28 and TRBJ2-5; tentatively, D is TRBD2 (6 bases). The CDR3 is CASRTLMGDFQAQYF. The CDR3 bases are TGTGCCAGCAGAACCCTAATGGGGGACTTTCAGGCTCAGTACTTC.